This T cell receptor (beta chain) came from a study of T cells in Graves' hyperthyroidism and ophthalmopathy. Study observations and caveats: The majority of expanded thyroid clonotypes above 0.001 also appeared in blood.

Researchers amplified the TCR beta CDR3 regions from RNA transcripts. Carried out on the TCR CDR3, a first-round RT-PCR used the HTBI primer set. Each CDR3 protein is one row after TCRdb ran MiXCR on the multiplex PCR reads. The sample lists over 650,000 distinct CDR3 sequences, 16% seen once, with 8.4% in the top ten. The authors deemed Graves' hyperthyroidism stable absent ophthalmopathy progression within 18 months. Newly diagnosed patients aged 18 to 65 had hyperthyroidism of under 2 months' duration. In its sample, this clonotype was seen many times. What it binds is not known. The junction had 10 bases not matched to a gene; V was cut back by 5 bases and J by 7 bases. The CDR3 runs to 15 residues. The germline V gene encodes CDR1 PRHDT and CDR2 FYEKMQ (reference sequence).

The chain uses TRBV13 and TRBJ2-7; 11 bases fit TRBD1. Specimen: blood. This TCR came from a man aged 18 to 29 with Graves' hyperthyroidism. The CDR3 protein is CASSKWTGGSGEQYF. The CDR3 region has the DNA TGTGCCAGCAGCAAATGGACAGGGGGCTCGGGGGAGCAGTACTTC.